The clone carrying this TCR beta chain has a count of ten or more. What it binds is not known. The data originate from a study of T cells in Graves' hyperthyroidism and ophthalmopathy. Overall study context: Any treatment followed the collection of peripheral blood at initial diagnosis.

The CDR3 consists of 17 residues. Germline assignment: CDR1 SGHRS and CDR2 YFSETQ. V was pared by 3 bases and J by 3 bases, with 13 bases of the junction left unmatched. Newly diagnosed hyperthyroidism patients aged 18 to 65 years had disease lasting under 2 months. The sample, blood from the first hyperthyroidism diagnosis, precedes any ophthalmopathy symptoms. The study's findings and limits: The majority of expanded thyroid clonotypes above 0.001 also appeared in blood.

It was RNA transcripts that yielded the amplified TCR beta CDR3 regions. HTBI primers drove first-round RT-PCR of the TCR CDR3. TCRdb reanalysed the multiplex PCR reads using MiXCR and keeps one entry per CDR3 protein. The data hold 600,000 to 850,000 distinct CDR3 sequences, with under 20% observed a single time. V usage is TRBV5-1 and J usage is TRBJ1-2, with 8 nucleotides matching TRBD1. Sequenced sample: blood. This receptor was identified in a woman aged 45-65 years with Graves' hyperthyroidism that later progressed to Graves' ophthalmopathy. For the CDR3, the DNA is TGCGCCAGCAGCTCCGTCGACAGGGGCAGATTGGACTATGGCTACACCTTC. Its translation: CASSSVDRGRLDYGYTF. Complete variable domain (other parts from reference TRBV5-1 and TRBJ1-2): KAGVTQTPRYLIKTRGQQVTLSCSPISGHRSVSWYQQTPGQGLQFLFEYFSETQRNKGNFPGRFSGRQFSNSRSEMNVSTLELGDSALYLCASSSVDRGRLDYGYTFGSGTRLTVV.